Given below is one T cell receptor (beta chain) in context. Its antigen is still unknown. This entry comes from a study of CXCR3-negative and CXCR3-positive naive CD8 T cells. In preparing the TRB cDNA libraries, 5' RACE with UMI labels was used. TCRdb re-called the 5' RACE reads; every CDR3 protein appears as one record, without DNA. Here the sample table reports about 42,000 distinct CDR3 sequences. Study results and caveats: Cryopreservation partially decreased CXCR3 expression, and most assays used fresh PBMCs. From TRB CDR3 properties, TCR strength was inferred; surface CD5 did not differ between naive subsets. Within a donor, both naive subsets shared TRBV-TRBJ usage, unlike memory cells.

Germline values: CDR1 MDHEN, CDR2 SYDVKM. This CDR3 is built from 13 residues. Using triplicate sorts, 300,000 or so cells were collected each time from every CD8+ T cell subset. The chain links TRBV28 to TRBJ1-5. The source material was naive CXCR3- CD8+ T cells from blood. Regarding subset: CD45RO-CCR7+CD27+CD95- naive CD8+ T cells lacking CXCR3 (TNR3-). The source of this sequence is a human donor in good health. Some clones in this sample may be carry-over from other donors' samples. CDR3 sequence reads: CAVRGYSNQPQHF.